A selection of T cell receptor beta chains follows, all from one sample in a study of blood T cell repertoires in COVID-19. Here immunoSEQ multiplex PCR was the method, and the copy in TCRdb shows in-frame clones only, minus some. The sample consists of 250,000 or so clones, approximately 83% of them appearing once. Sequencing was performed on PBMCs or T cells enriched from blood (not recorded which). The receptor source for this set is a man over 45 who had recovered from COVID-19. The CDR3 runs from the conserved cysteine through the conserved F or W. Fields, in order: clone size, J gene, D gene, V gene, CDR3 protein, CDR3 DNA. A D gene is named only where the DNA matches it firmly. Clone size is shown for a subset of rows, as once, few, many or a class of expanded clone.

NA	TRBJ1-1	TRBD1	TRBV3-1/TRBV3-2	CASTQGIYTEAFF	TGTGCCAGCACACAGGGGATCTACACTGAAGCTTTCTTT
NA	TRBJ2-1	NA	TRBV7-2	CASSFGVAAYNEQFF	TGTGCCAGCAGCTTCGGGGTAGCGGCCTACAATGAGCAGTTCTTC
NA	TRBJ2-1	TRBD2	TRBV7-3	CASSPLAGAYNEQFF	TGTGCCAGCAGCCCACTAGCGGGGGCCTACAATGAGCAGTTCTTC
NA	TRBJ1-5	NA	TRBV5-6	CASSLWNRVSNQPQHF	TGTGCCAGCAGCTTGTGGAACAGGGTTAGCAATCAGCCCCAGCATTTT
NA	TRBJ2-7	NA	TRBV9	CASSVELAPREQYF	TGTGCCAGCAGCGTAGAATTAGCGCCGCGTGAGCAGTACTTC
few	TRBJ1-5	TRBD1	TRBV6-4	CASSDSEGAPIGPQHF	TGTGCCAGCAGTGACTCGGAGGGGGCGCCGATCGGCCCCCAGCATTTT
NA	TRBJ1-2	NA	TRBV12-3/TRBV12-4	CASRQTTNYGYTF	TGTGCCAGCAGACAGACTACTAACTATGGCTACACCTTC
once	TRBJ2-5	NA	TRBV6-1	CASSERQLVYPSETQYF	TGTGCCAGCAGTGAACGGCAGCTAGTATACCCCAGTGAGACCCAGTACTTC
NA	TRBJ1-1	NA	TRBV4-3	CASSQEVSRAASFF	TGCGCCAGCAGCCAAGAAGTGTCCAGGGCGGCATCTTTCTTT
NA	TRBJ2-1	NA	TRBV28	CASSLVPSSYNEQFF	TGTGCCAGCAGTTTGGTCCCCAGCTCCTACAATGAGCAGTTCTTC
once	TRBJ1-2	TRBD1	TRBV6-5	CASGGQGANYGYTF	TGTGCCAGCGGGGGACAGGGGGCAAACTATGGCTACACCTTC
once	TRBJ2-1	TRBD1	TRBV7-9	CASSITTGGADEQFF	TGTGCCAGCAGCATTACGACAGGGGGGGCTGATGAGCAGTTCTTC
NA	TRBJ2-7	NA	TRBV5-1	CASSREGLTYEQYF	TGCGCCAGCAGCCGGGAAGGGCTGACCTACGAGCAGTACTTC
NA	TRBJ1-2	NA	TRBV10-3	CAISDPGEGLKGYTF	TGTGCCATCAGTGACCCAGGGGAGGGCTTGAAGGGCTACACCTTC
few	TRBJ2-1	NA	TRBV12-5	CASGTSGGTGYNEQFF	TGTGCTAGTGGCACGAGTGGGGGGACGGGTTACAATGAGCAGTTCTTC
NA	TRBJ2-7	NA	TRBV19	CATFPSRYYEQYF	TGTGCCACCTTCCCGAGCAGGTATTACGAGCAGTACTTC
NA	TRBJ1-1	TRBD1	TRBV11-2	CASSSRQGGTEAFF	TGTGCCAGCAGTTCCCGGCAGGGGGGCACTGAAGCTTTCTTT
NA	TRBJ2-7	NA	TRBV6-6	CASSQDIAQPAYEQYF	TGTGCCAGCAGTCAAGATATAGCTCAACCTGCCTACGAGCAGTACTTC
NA	TRBJ2-4	NA	TRBV7-2	CASSLPGANIQYF	TGTGCCAGCAGCTTACCGGGAGCAAACATTCAGTACTTC
NA	TRBJ2-3	NA	TRBV5-1	CASSLGGTPTDTQYF	TGCGCCAGCAGCTTGGGGGGGACACCCACAGATACGCAGTATTTT
NA	TRBJ1-5	NA	TRBV2	CASSEWGRGNQPQHF	TGTGCCAGCAGTGAATGGGGGCGCGGCAATCAGCCCCAGCATTTT
once	TRBJ2-5	TRBD1	TRBV27	CASRLTGLGETQYF	TGTGCCAGCAGATTGACAGGGTTAGGAGAGACCCAGTACTTC
NA	TRBJ2-2	NA	TRBV10-3	CATPVRENTGELFF	TGTGCCACCCCTGTCCGGGAAAACACCGGGGAGCTGTTTTTT
NA	TRBJ1-2	NA	TRBV3-1/TRBV3-2	CASSLGDINYGYTF	TGTGCCAGCAGCCTTGGGGACATTAACTATGGCTACACCTTC
NA	TRBJ2-6	NA	TRBV9	CASSPYREDSGANVLTF	TGTGCCAGCAGCCCTTATCGCGAGGACTCTGGGGCCAACGTCCTGACTTTC
NA	TRBJ1-1	NA	TRBV7-8	CASSPPGGGGTEAFF	TGTGCCAGCAGCCCGCCGGGAGGGGGGGGCACTGAAGCTTTCTTT
NA	TRBJ2-5	TRBD2	TRBV9	CASSVDKRGQETQYF	TGTGCCAGCAGCGTAGATAAGCGGGGACAAGAGACCCAGTACTTC
NA	TRBJ1-2	NA	TRBV4-1	CASSPPAGSGYTF	TGCGCCAGCAGCCCCCCGGCGGGTTCGGGCTACACCTTC
few	TRBJ1-1	NA	TRBV7-8	CASSLWGGSNTEAFF	TGTGCCAGCAGCTTATGGGGGGGCTCGAACACTGAAGCTTTCTTT
NA	TRBJ1-5	NA	TRBV12-5	CASGWGGSNQPQHF	TGTGCTAGTGGTTGGGGAGGTAGCAATCAGCCCCAGCATTTT
NA	TRBJ1-1	NA	TRBV11-3	CASSPGRGLTEAFF	TGTGCCAGCAGCCCTGGAAGGGGCCTGACTGAAGCTTTCTTT
once	TRBJ2-1	NA	TRBV28	CASSPQVRNKKDEQFF	TGTGCCAGCAGTCCCCAGGTGAGAAATAAAAAGGATGAGCAGTTCTTC
once	TRBJ2-3	NA	TRBV27	CASSHSGNTQYF	TGTGCCAGCAGTCACTCGGGGAATACGCAGTATTTT
NA	TRBJ2-7	TRBD2	TRBV11-2	CASSFRSVSGRIYEQYF	TGTGCCAGCAGCTTCAGATCCGTTAGCGGGAGAATCTACGAGCAGTACTTC
NA	TRBJ1-1	NA	TRBV27	CASSLRRDTMKAFF	TGTGCCAGCAGTTTACGCCGGGACACCATGAAAGCTTTCTTT
NA	TRBJ2-1	NA	TRBV11-3	CASSHYRSDEQFF	TGTGCCAGCAGCCATTACCGAAGCGATGAGCAGTTCTTC
few	TRBJ1-2	NA	TRBV10-3	CAISETMDSAAYGYTF	TGTGCCATCAGTGAGACGATGGACAGCGCAGCCTATGGCTACACCTTC
once	TRBJ2-5	TRBD1	TRBV4-1	CASSHPDRVETQYF	TGCGCCAGCAGCCACCCTGACAGGGTAGAGACCCAGTACTTC
few	TRBJ2-7	NA	TRBV7-9	CASSSPAYEQYF	TGTGCCAGCAGCTCCCCAGCCTACGAGCAGTACTTC
NA	TRBJ1-3	NA	TRBV6-5	CATNLGGSGNTIYF	TGTGCCACCAACCTAGGGGGCTCTGGAAACACCATATATTTT
NA	TRBJ2-5	NA	TRBV18	CASSPSRMQETQYF	TGTGCCAGCTCACCAAGCAGGATGCAAGAGACCCAGTACTTC
NA	TRBJ2-1	TRBD2	TRBV5-1	CASSFHWTSNNEQFF	TGCGCCAGCAGCTTCCACTGGACTAGCAACAATGAGCAGTTCTTC
once	TRBJ2-1	NA	TRBV7-3	CASGRPVNNEQFF	TGTGCCAGCGGGAGGCCGGTCAACAATGAGCAGTTCTTC
NA	TRBJ2-2	TRBD2	TRBV7-2	CASRPPGLANTGELFF	TGTGCCAGCAGACCACCGGGACTAGCGAACACCGGGGAGCTGTTTTTT
NA	TRBJ2-7	TRBD1	TRBV6-5	CASSLTGGEQYF	TGTGCCAGCAGCCTGACAGGGGGCGAGCAGTACTTC
NA	TRBJ2-3	TRBD2	TRBV20-1	CSASPASGTADTQYF	TGCAGTGCTAGTCCCGCTAGCGGGACAGCAGATACGCAGTATTTT
NA	TRBJ2-5	TRBD1	TRBV2	CASSSGQGETQYF	TGTGCCAGCAGTTCAGGACAGGGGGAGACCCAGTACTTC
NA	TRBJ1-2	NA	TRBV10-1	CASSDPDRPTYCGYTF	TGCGCCAGCAGTGACCCGGACAGACCCACCTATTGTGGCTACACCTTC
NA	TRBJ2-7	NA	TRBV6-2/TRBV6-3	CASSYSTWDNTYEQYF	TGTGCCAGCAGTTATTCCACCTGGGACAACACCTACGAGCAGTACTTC
NA	TRBJ2-7	TRBD1	TRBV12-5	CASGLGQGFYEQYF	TGTGCTAGTGGTTTGGGACAGGGGTTCTACGAGCAGTACTTC
NA	TRBJ2-2	NA	TRBV7-3	CASSLNPGLKGTGELFF	TGTGCCAGCTCCCTGAACCCAGGGCTTAAAGGCACCGGGGAGCTGTTTTTT
NA	TRBJ1-1	NA	TRBV13	CASSSRLAMWAFF	TGTGCCAGCAGCTCCCGATTGGCCATGTGGGCTTTCTTT
NA	TRBJ1-1	TRBD1	TRBV19	CASSMGQVGDKEAFF	TGTGCCAGTAGTATGGGACAGGTAGGAGACAAAGAAGCTTTCTTT
NA	TRBJ1-4	NA	TRBV7-2	CASSPAVRIEKLFF	TGTGCCAGCAGCCCCGCCGTGAGAATAGAAAAACTGTTTTTT